This T cell receptor (beta chain) originates from a study of T cell responses to AZD1222 COVID-19 vaccine. Whole-study results and caveats: Baseline antibody screening turned up just a handful of seropositive AZD1222 recipients.

Turning to this clone: Its specificity is not known.

Only in-frame clones appear in the TCRdb table, and some are missing; sequencing was by immunoSEQ multiplex PCR. The table shows fewer than 90,000 clones, with 86% occurring only once. The CDR3 spans 16 residues. The trim removed 2 bases at V and 2 bases at J, leaving 8 bases unmatched. Germline-derived CDR1 and CDR2 are MDHEN and SYDVKM. The sample here was peripheral blood, taken 28 days after the second AZD1222 dose. The receptor was isolated from an adult who received the AZD1222 COVID-19 vaccine. J is TRBJ2-7 and V is TRBV28; 8 bases map to TRBD1. For the CDR3, the DNA is TGTGCCAGCAGTTTAACAGGGGGGCCGTTACCCTACGAGCAGTACTTC. It encodes CASSLTGGPLPYEQYF.